This T cell receptor (beta chain) is drawn from a study of human T cells and chemical hapten exposure. The table lists this clonotype with many counts. TCRdb reprocessed the RACE reads with MiXCR, giving one entry per CDR3 protein. The table has approximately 400,000 distinct CDR3 sequences, 5.1% seen once. The CDR3 spans 11 residues. Per the germline V gene, CDR1 is SQVTM and CDR2 is ANQGSEA. After removal of 8 bases from V and 6 bases from J, the junction contained 5 bases not matched to a gene. Time point: pre-sensitization, week 0. Treatment noted: therapeutic diphenylcyclopropenone sensitization with weekly scalp DPC.

This sequence joins TRBV29-1 and TRBJ2-3, with TRBD2 matching over 7 bases. This specimen consisted of whole blood, obtained in connection with sensitization to the hapten diphenylcyclopropenone (DPC). This receptor was identified in a woman in her forties or fifties with alopecia areata. Some clones in this sample may be carry-over from other donors' samples. The CDR3 loop is CSFLSGDTQYF. The CDR3 DNA is TGCAGCTTTCTTAGCGGGGATACGCAGTATTTT.